The 9 T cell receptor beta chains reported below all come from one sample, sequenced in a study of immune characterization of retroperitoneal liposarcoma. Each CDR3 protein gets one entry after TCRdb re-called the PCR reads with MiXCR. This sample has 8,500 or so distinct CDR3 sequences, with more than 40% found just once. Input material: tumor tissue. The receptors come from a male donor with retroperitoneal liposarcoma.

V is TRBV5-6 and J is TRBJ2-5, with D unclear. The DNA matches TRBJ2-1 better at its end, which makes the J call doubtful. CDR3 size: 15 residues. Germline V gene sequence: CDR1 SGHDT, CDR2 YYEEEE. This chain's CDR3 is CASSLGARPTYEQFF. The DNA of the CDR3 is TGTGCCAGCAGCTTGGGGGCGCGCCCCACCTACGAGCAGTTCTTC.

This sequence joins TRBV7-3 and TRBJ2-5; D is possibly TRBD1 or TRBD2 (6 bases each). TRBJ2-7 explains the end of the DNA better; the J call may be wrong. The V gene's germline CDR1 is SGHTA and CDR2 FQGTGA. The CDR3 extends over 14 amino acids. The CDR3: CASSVKGGVGEQYF. The CDR3, as DNA: TGTGCCAGCAGCGTCAAGGGGGGCGTGGGCGAGCAGTACTTC.

The chain recombines TRBV10-2 with TRBJ2-3, with D hard to call. The germline CDR1 and CDR2 sequences are WSHSY and SAAADI. V lost 3 bases and J lost 2, with 9 bases in between. The CDR3 runs 14 residues. DNA of the CDR3: TGCGCCAGCAGTGACCCCCCCACCACAGATACGCAGTATTTT. It encodes CASSDPPTTDTQYF.

The chain couples TRBV7-2 to TRBJ2-1; 10 bases map to TRBD2. The J call may be incorrect, as the DNA end agrees better with TRBJ2-5. The CDR3 runs 16 residues. The germline V gene has CDR1 SGHTA and CDR2 FQGNSA. In DNA, the CDR3 is TGTGCCAGCAGCCCCACGACTAGCGGGTGGGGAGAGACCCAGTACTTC. It codes for CASSPTTSGWGETQYF.

This clonotype is classed as medium-sized (0.01 to 0.1%). The chain recombines TRBV7-2 with TRBJ2-1; perhaps TRBD2 as D (5 bases). V was trimmed by 5 bases and J by 13 bases, leaving 15 bases between them. Germline V lookup: CDR1 SGHTA, CDR2 FQGNSA. CDR3 length: 12 residues. This CDR3 reads CASSPLWETQFF. CDR3 sequence (DNA): TGTGCCAGCAGCCCTCTATGGGAGACCCAGTTCTTC.

The V call is TRBV27, the J call TRBJ2-2, with D tentatively TRBD1 (6 bases). Per germline, CDR1 MNHEY and CDR2 SMNVEV (reference sequence). The CDR3 spans 13 residues. Trimming cost V 7 bases and J 5 bases, with 11 bases left between them. For the CDR3, the DNA is TGTGCCAGCAAATTAACAGGGACCGGGGAGCTGTTTTTT. Translation gives CASKLTGTGELFF.

By sample fraction, this clonotype is medium-sized. The chain links TRBV7-2 to TRBJ2-1; D is uncertain. The CDR3 sequence is 16 residues long. Germline CDR1 and CDR2: SGHTA and FQGNSA. Trimming removed 5 bases at V and 13 bases at J, with 27 bases between. In nucleotides, the CDR3 is TGTGCCAGCAGCCCCTTGGCGCTAGTTCAGCTAGAGACCCAGTTCTTC. It is translated as CASSPLALVQLETQFF.

This clonotype was seen only a few times. The chain links TRBV11-3 to TRBJ2-1, with TRBD2 matching 8 bases. The ends lost 5 bases at V and 10 bases at J; junction bases unmatched: 10. The CDR3 runs to 14 residues. CDR1 and CDR2 from the germline V gene are SGHNT and YENEEA. CDR3 sequence: CASSIPGGNYEQFF. In DNA form, the CDR3 reads TGTGCCAGCAGCATTCCGGGAGGGAACTACGAGCAGTTCTTC.

This sequence joins TRBV6-6 and TRBJ1-1; D possibly corresponds to TRBD1 (6 bases). This CDR3 contains 14 residues. V lost 5 bases to trimming and J lost 5 bases, with 15 bases between them. From germline, CDR1 is MNHNY and CDR2 SVGAGI (reference sequence). The CDR3 DNA is TGTGCCAGCAGTGACAGGTCCACGGGGACTGAAGCTTTCTTT. It yields the protein CASSDRSTGTEAFF.